The 8 T cell receptor beta chains below were found in one sample sequenced in a study of naive and memory T cell subsets. Both TRBC1 and TRBC2 were covered by a beta constant-region primer of two equimolar oligonucleotides. Four rounds of PCR amplified the ligated cDNA using nested alpha and beta constant-region primers plus SP2. TCRdb used MiXCR to reprocess the UMI-ligation and nested PCR reads, holding one entry per CDR3 protein. Here the sample spans tens of thousands of distinct CDR3 sequences, around 10% being singletons. Overall study findings and caveats: Naive repertoires, especially CD8, held a few larger clonotypes, possibly memory cells re-expressing CD45RA.

These receptors' targets are unknown. Sample: naive CD4+ T cells from blood. These receptors came from a human donor in good health.

This clonotype was seen repeatedly, ten times or more. The chain carries TRBV6-2 or TRBV6-3 and TRBJ1-5, with 9 positions matching TRBD1. This CDR3 is built from 16 residues. Germline CDR1 reads MNHEY; CDR2 reads SVGEGT. V shed 8 bases and J 2 bases; nucleotides not matched to a gene: 10. The CDR3 DNA sequence: TGTGCCAGCGGGGTCCGGGGACAGGGAGGCAATCAGCCCCAGCATTTT. Protein product: CASGVRGQGGNQPQHF.

This clonotype was picked up a small number of times. The V and J genes are TRBV10-3 and TRBJ2-7, with 9 bases that match TRBD1. The CDR3 covers 14 residues. The ends lost 3 bases at V and 4 bases at J; junction bases unmatched: 4. Per the germline V gene, CDR1 is ENHRY and CDR2 is SYGVKD. The CDR3 sequence: CAISDRDRDYEQYF. As DNA, the CDR3 is TGTGCCATCAGTGATCGGGACAGGGATTACGAGCAGTACTTC.

This clonotype occurred a few times. V is TRBV7-8 and J is TRBJ2-1; the D call may be TRBD1 or TRBD2 (6 bases each). The V and J ends lost 0 bases and 0 bases respectively, with 15 bases between them. This CDR3 has 18 residues. Germline CDR1 SGHVS, CDR2 FQNEAQ. The CDR3 reads CASSLAGAGRSSYNEQFF. In DNA, the CDR3 is TGTGCCAGCAGCTTAGCGGGGGCGGGGAGAAGCTCCTACAATGAGCAGTTCTTC. The whole variable domain, remainder taken from reference TRBV7-8 and TRBJ2-1, is GAGVSQSPRYKVAKRGQDVALRCDPISGHVSLFWYQQALGQGPEFLTYFQNEAQLDKSGLPSDRFFAERPEGSVSTLKIQRTQQEDSAVYLCASSLAGAGRSSYNEQFFGPGTRLTVL.

This clonotype was picked up many times. This rearrangement joins TRBV12-3 or TRBV12-4 to TRBJ2-7; unclear D gene. V lost 5 bases and J 3 bases, leaving 8 bases between the germline ends. The CDR3 is 12 amino acids. The CDR3 loop is CASSPQIYEQYF. The CDR3 DNA is TGTGCCAGCAGTCCGCAGATCTACGAGCAGTACTTC.

The chain employs TRBV19 and TRBJ2-3; D ambiguous. This CDR3 spans 14 amino acids. Germline CDR1 is LNHDA and CDR2 is SQIVND (reference sequence). Trimming left V 4 bases short and J 0 bases short, with 8 bases between. CDR3 in DNA: TGTGCCAGTAGTAAGAGTTTTAGCACAGATACGCAGTATTTT. Translated, it gives CASSKSFSTDTQYF.

The table lists this clonotype with many counts. V gene TRBV12-3 or TRBV12-4 combines with J gene TRBJ2-3; TRBD1 aligns across 8 bases. CDR3 length: 16 residues. V trimming: 7 bases; J trimming: 5 bases; junction bases outside the gene matches: 14. CDR3 coding DNA: TGTGCCAGCACCGACAAGGGACAGGCGGAGAGAGATACGCAGTATTTT. Residues: CASTDKGQAERDTQYF.

The chain recombines TRBV2 with TRBJ1-1, with D possibly matching TRBD1 (6 bases). Trimming left V 7 bases short and J 3 bases short, with 12 bases between. CDR3 length equals 13 residues. Germline V gene sequence: CDR1 SNHLY, CDR2 FYNNEI. The CDR3 bases are TGTGCCAGCATCCAGGGGAGATACACTGAAGCTTTCTTT. Translated, it gives CASIQGRYTEAFF.

This clonotype has only a few counts. This chain joins TRBV7-2 and TRBJ2-1; TRBD2 is a possible D gene (6 bases). V was cut by 4 bases and J by 2 bases, with 12 bases left in between. The CDR3 has 15 residues. From germline, CDR1 is SGHTA and CDR2 FQGNSA. In nucleotides, the CDR3 is TGTGCCAGCAGCTCCCGGGAGAGACCCTACAATGAGCAGTTCTTC. It translates to CASSSRERPYNEQFF.